Below are 2 T cell receptor beta chains sequenced from a single sample in a study of blood T cell repertoires in COVID-19 (dated by TCRdb to 2018 to 2021). Libraries came from the immunoSEQ multiplex PCR assay. Imported from immuneACCESS, the table was reduced by TCRdb to in-frame sequences with V and J called. These copies leave out some clones; in studies compared against another copy, an unresolved V gene accounts for under half, and the cause of the remainder is not known. In all, the sample holds fewer than 200,000 clones, and about 79% of those were seen once. Approximately 16% of the sample is taken by the ten largest. Input material: PBMCs or T cells enriched from blood (not recorded which). These receptors originate from a middle-aged man who had recovered from COVID-19.

This chain joins TRBV4-1 and TRBJ1-2; 11 bases agree with TRBD1. CDR1 is MGHRA and CDR2 is YSYEKL in the germline V gene. The CDR3 loop spans 15 amino acids. J gave up 6 bases and V 3 bases, and 6 bases lay outside the gene matches. CDR3 DNA sequence: TGCGCCAGCAGCCACGGGACAGGGGGAAGGGATGGCTACACCTTC. This encodes CASSHGTGGRDGYTF.

The V call is TRBV30, the J call TRBJ1-6; tentatively, D is TRBD1 (6 bases). Germline-derived CDR1 and CDR2 are GTSNPN and SVGIG (reference sequence). There are 13 residues in the CDR3. Trimming took off 0 bases at V and 10 bases at J, with 10 bases between the two ends. The CDR3 coding sequence is TGTGCCTGGAGTGTACTAGGGGGATCACCCCTCCACTTT. It translates to CAWSVLGGSPLHF. Full variable domain (rest looked up from reference TRBV30 and TRBJ1-6): SQTIHQWPATLVQPVGSPLSLECTVEGTSNPNLYWYRQAAGRGLQLLFYSVGIGQISSEVPQNLSASRPQDRQFILSSKKLLLSDSGFYLCAWSVLGGSPLHFGNGTRLTVT.